The next 3 T cell receptor beta chains were all read from a single sample in a study of blood T cell repertoires in COVID-19. TCRdb's copy holds only in-frame clones and misses some; the assay was immunoSEQ multiplex PCR. Among approximately 330,000 clones listed, roughly 90% were seen once. The sequenced sample was peripheral blood. The receptors were gathered from a woman in her fifties or sixties with active or convalescent COVID-19.

This chain uses TRBV30 with TRBJ1-2; no definite D call. Germline-derived CDR1 and CDR2 are GTSNPN and SVGIG (reference sequence). The CDR3 contains 12 residues. Trimming pared 5 bases from V and 1 base from J, leaving 8 bases between. The CDR3 DNA is TGTGCCTGGCGACGGGATAACTATGGCTACACCTTC. Translated: CAWRRDNYGYTF.

This clone was detected a few times. The V and J genes are TRBV10-3 and TRBJ1-5, with D possibly matching TRBD1 (5 bases). V lost 7 bases to trimming and J lost 5 bases, with 12 bases between them. This CDR3 region has 13 residues. The V gene's germline CDR1 is ENHRY and CDR2 SYGVKD. DNA for the CDR3: TGTGCCATCAAAGACAGTCTAGATCAGCCCCAGCATTTT. Encoded protein: CAIKDSLDQPQHF.

The rearrangement links TRBV25-1 to TRBJ1-6, with D perhaps TRBD1 (6 bases). The CDR3 covers 14 residues. V was pared by 8 bases and J by 7 bases, with 15 bases between. Germline values: CDR1 MGHDK, CDR2 SYGVNS. CDR3 in amino acids: CASSRAGVNSPLHF. Written as DNA, the CDR3 is TGTGCCAGCTCCCGAGCAGGGGTAAATTCACCCCTCCACTTT. The entire variable domain, with the rest obtained from reference TRBV25-1 and TRBJ1-6, is as follows: EADIYQTPRYLVIGTGKKITLECSQTMGHDKMYWYQQDPGMELHLIHYSYGVNSTEKGDLSSESTVSRIRTEHFPLTLESARPSHTSQYLCASSRAGVNSPLHFGNGTRLTVT.